Each of the 15 T cell receptor beta chains below was sequenced from the same sample in a study of control samples from healthy donors and cancer patients. Sequenced by immunoSEQ multiplex PCR; TCRdb stores in-frame clones only, minus some. The sample comprises 100,000 to 150,000 clones, 80% to 90% of which are singletons, and about 2.7% rests with the top ten. The specimen was blood. The receptors here all came from a man between 60 and 75 years old in good health.

The chain employs TRBV28 and TRBJ2-2, with D possibly TRBD1 on 6 matching bases. V was pared by 1 base and J by 0 bases, with 21 bases between. CDR3 length equals 20 residues. Germline V lookup: CDR1 MDHEN, CDR2 SYDVKM. CDR3 region: CASSLLRVRDKAANTGELFF. CDR3 nucleotide sequence: TGTGCCAGCAGTTTATTACGGGTGAGGGACAAAGCAGCGAACACCGGGGAGCTGTTTTTT.

V is TRBV18 and J is TRBJ1-4, with D uncertain. This CDR3 spans 15 amino acids. V lost 2 bases and J 5 bases, leaving 12 bases between the germline ends. The V gene's germline CDR1 is KGHSH and CDR2 LQKENI. The CDR3 region has the DNA TGTGCCAGCTCACCATCGGCACTGCCCAATGAAAAACTGTTTTTT. Encoded protein: CASSPSALPNEKLFF.

The rearrangement uses TRBV7-9 and TRBJ1-6; possible D gene TRBD1, 6 bases. V lost 6 bases and J lost 7, with 16 bases in between. There are 15 residues in the CDR3. Germline CDR1 reads SEHNR; CDR2 reads FQNEAQ (reference sequence). The CDR3 region has the DNA TGTGCCAGCAGACGGAGGGGGAATGCGAATTCACCCCTCCACTTT. Amino acids: CASRRRGNANSPLHF.

The CDR3 DNA is TGTGCCGGGACAGGGGAGTCCGCTGGAAACACCATATATTTT. Protein sequence: CAGTGESAGNTIYF. The V and J genes are TRBV30 and TRBJ1-3, with 10 positions matching TRBD1. Trimming took 8 bases from V and 2 from J; bases not matched to a gene: 6. The CDR3 consists of 14 residues. Germline lookup yields CDR1 GTSNPN and CDR2 SVGIG (reference sequence).

The chain couples TRBV28 to TRBJ2-7; the D gene is possibly TRBD1 (7 bases). From germline, CDR1 is MDHEN and CDR2 SYDVKM. CDR3 length: 14 amino acids. V gave up 6 bases and J gave up 3 bases, with 15 bases separating them. The CDR3 region has the DNA TGTGCCAGCAGCGAACAGGGGAGGAACTACGAGCAGTACTTC. Amino acids: CASSEQGRNYEQYF.

V gene TRBV18 combines with J gene TRBJ1-4; D gene uncertain. The germline V gene encodes CDR1 KGHSH and CDR2 LQKENI. Trimming shortened V by 0 bases and J by 1 base, and 6 bases separated the two germline ends. The CDR3 is 15 amino acids. CDR3: CASSPPGLTNEKLFF. CDR3 nucleotides: TGTGCCAGCTCACCACCAGGGTTAACTAATGAAAAACTGTTTTTT.

This clone was observed once. Other nucleotide sequences in the sample specify the same CDR3. The chain links TRBV5-1 to TRBJ2-1; 8 bases agree with TRBD2. Trimming took 0 bases from V and 8 from J; bases not matched to a gene: 10. The CDR3 is made up of 16 amino acids. In germline, CDR1 is SGHRS, CDR2 YFSETQ. The CDR3 DNA reads as TGCGCCAGCAGCTTGGTGAGAGGTGCCGGGGGGGATGAGCAGTTCTTC. It encodes CASSLVRGAGGDEQFF.

The rearrangement links TRBV12-3 or TRBV12-4 to TRBJ1-5; no definite D call. V was pared by 5 bases and J by 0 bases, with 5 bases between. The CDR3 loop spans 13 amino acids. The CDR3 bases are TGTGCCAGCAGTCACGGTAGCAATCAGCCCCAGCATTTT. Translating it yields CASSHGSNQPQHF.

The chain links TRBV7-9 to TRBJ2-1; 9 bases fit TRBD1. Trimming at V came to 5 bases and at J to 5 bases, leaving 10 bases not matched to a gene. This CDR3 is built from 16 residues. CDR1 is SEHNR and CDR2 is FQNEAQ in the germline V gene (reference sequence). The CDR3: CASSPRSGQGHNEQFF. CDR3 nucleotides: TGTGCCAGCAGCCCCAGGTCGGGACAGGGTCACAATGAGCAGTTCTTC.

This clone came up a few times. The chain carries TRBV10-1 and TRBJ1-1; a possible D gene is TRBD1 (5 bases). CDR1 WNHNN and CDR2 SYGVQD come from the germline V gene (reference sequence). The CDR3 sequence is 12 residues long. Deletions cut 8 bases from V and 1 base from J, with 8 bases between. The CDR3 reads CASLRGNTEAFF. The DNA for the CDR3 is TGCGCCAGCCTGAGGGGGAACACTGAAGCTTTCTTT.

This chain joins TRBV3-1 (or the pseudogene TRBV3-2) and TRBJ1-4, with 9 bases identical to TRBD1. The length of the CDR3 is 16 residues. In germline, CDR1 is LGHDT, CDR2 YNNKEL (reference sequence). Unmatched junction bases numbered 9, after V lost 0 bases and J lost 10 bases. The CDR3 is CASSQDVWGQGGKLFF. CDR3 bases: TGTGCCAGCAGCCAAGATGTTTGGGGACAGGGCGGAAAACTGTTTTTT.

This sequence joins TRBV28 and TRBJ1-6, with D unresolved. V shed 7 bases and J shed 9 bases, with 16 bases lying between them. Germline CDR1 and CDR2: MDHEN and SYDVKM. This CDR3 comprises 14 residues. CDR3 coding DNA: TGTGCCAGCAAATCGGGCACAACGAGTTCACCCCTCCACTTT. Amino acids: CASKSGTTSSPLHF.

This clone was recorded only once. V usage is TRBV10-3 and J usage is TRBJ2-2; possible D gene TRBD2, 5 bases. The V end lost 3 bases, the J end lost 7 bases, and 15 bases lay between the germline ends. This CDR3 contains 15 residues. CDR1 ENHRY and CDR2 SYGVKD come from the germline V gene. The CDR3 protein is CAISEVRGYSGELFF. DNA of the CDR3: TGTGCCATCAGTGAAGTTCGGGGATACAGCGGGGAGCTGTTTTTT.

The chain recombines TRBV2 with TRBJ2-2; 7 bases map to TRBD1. The CDR3 totals 16 residues. Germline V gene lookup returns CDR1 SNHLY and CDR2 FYNNEI. With V trimmed by 8 bases and J by 0 bases, 9 bases remained unmatched. CDR3 sequence: CASVGRGYSNTGELFF. The CDR3, as DNA: TGTGCCAGCGTTGGCAGGGGGTATTCGAACACCGGGGAGCTGTTTTTT. Complete variable domain (other parts from reference TRBV2 and TRBJ2-2): EPEVTQTPSHQVTQMGQEVILRCVPISNHLYFYWYRQILGQKVEFLVSFYNNEISEKSEIFDDQFSVERPDGSNFTLKIRSTKLEDSAMYFCASVGRGYSNTGELFFGEGSRLTVL.

The V gene is TRBV28, the J gene TRBJ2-7, with 7 bases aligning to TRBD1. The V segment lost 3 bases and the J segment 5 bases; nucleotides outside the gene matches: 10. The CDR3 runs 15 residues. CDR1 and CDR2 (germline): MDHEN, SYDVKM. In DNA form, the CDR3 reads TGTGCCAGCAGTTTCCTACAGGGGCCCCACGACGAGCAGTACTTC. This translates into CASSFLQGPHDEQYF.